Listed here is a single T cell receptor (beta chain). The entry originates in a study of OX40 agonist ivuxolimab in advanced cancers. Study-wide context: The patients got ivuxolimab, which is an agonistic anti-OX40 (CD134) antibody. A male proportion of about 80% was recorded, with mean age approximately 57 years and range roughly 23 to 90.

V gave up 4 bases and J gave up 6 bases, with 12 bases separating them. From germline, CDR1 is MNHNS and CDR2 SASEGT. The CDR3 covers 14 residues. Sequencing was performed with immunoSEQ multiplex PCR; in TCRdb, only in-frame clones are kept and a portion is missing. The table has fewer than 85,000 clones, over 80% seen once. This sequence joins TRBV6-1 and TRBJ2-2; the D gene is possibly TRBD2 (6 bases). The TCR comes from an adult with an advanced solid tumor such as melanoma, head and neck, liver or kidney cancer. The specimen was CD4+ or CD8+ T cells sorted from blood, collected in a trial of the OX40 agonist ivuxolimab. The CDR3: CASSAASEAGELFF. The CDR3, as DNA: TGTGCCAGCAGTGCGGCTAGCGAGGCCGGGGAGCTGTTTTTT.